The source of this TCR beta chain is a study of human T cells and chemical hapten exposure. The germline V gene has CDR1 SGHRS and CDR2 YFSETQ. With V trimmed by 3 bases and J by 2 bases, 5 bases remained unmatched. This CDR3 region has 15 residues. Time point: pre-sensitization, week 0. Treatment described: therapeutic diphenylcyclopropenone sensitization with weekly scalp DPC. Whole blood that had not been fractionated was the source of extracted total RNA. This clonotype was picked up a small number of times. Individual cDNA molecules (in the library) carried attached unique molecular identifiers. TCRdb reprocessed the RACE reads with MiXCR, giving one entry per CDR3 protein. The sample gives 200,000 to 300,000 distinct CDR3 sequences, about 8.6% of which show up once; 2% to 3% is in the top ten.

The clonotype originates from a woman in her 40s with alopecia areata. Some clones in this sample may be carry-over from other donors' samples. The chain joins TRBV5-1 to TRBJ2-5; 9 bases line up with TRBD1. The source material was whole blood, sampled in connection with sensitization to the hapten diphenylcyclopropenone (DPC). CDR3 DNA: TGCGCCAGCAGCTCACCACAGGGGGCTCAAGAGACCCAGTACTTC. It is translated as CASSSPQGAQETQYF.